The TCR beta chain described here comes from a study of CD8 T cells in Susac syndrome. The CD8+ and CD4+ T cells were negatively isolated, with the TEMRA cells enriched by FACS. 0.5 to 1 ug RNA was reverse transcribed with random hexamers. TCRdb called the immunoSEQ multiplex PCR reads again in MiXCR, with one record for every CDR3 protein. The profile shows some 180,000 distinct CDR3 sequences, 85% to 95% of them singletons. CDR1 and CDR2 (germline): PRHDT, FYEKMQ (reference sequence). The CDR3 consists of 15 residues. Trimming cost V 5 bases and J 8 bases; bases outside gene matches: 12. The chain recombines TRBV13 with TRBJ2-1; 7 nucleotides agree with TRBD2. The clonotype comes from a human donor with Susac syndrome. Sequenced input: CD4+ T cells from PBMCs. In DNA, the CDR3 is TGTGCCAGCAGCCTCCGTTCCCGGGGGGTCCATGAGCAGTTCTTC. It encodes CASSLRSRGVHEQFF.